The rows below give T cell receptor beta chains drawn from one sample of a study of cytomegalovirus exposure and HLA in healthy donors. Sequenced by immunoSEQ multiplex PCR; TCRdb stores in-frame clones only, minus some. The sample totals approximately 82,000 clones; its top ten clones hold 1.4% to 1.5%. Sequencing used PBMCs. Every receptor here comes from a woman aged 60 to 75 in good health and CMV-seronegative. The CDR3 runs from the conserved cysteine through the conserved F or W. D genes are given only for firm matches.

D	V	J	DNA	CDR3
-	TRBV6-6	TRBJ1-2	TGTGCCATACGGTCCGACGGAGGGCCTGATTATGGCTACACCTTC	CAIRSDGGPDYGYTF
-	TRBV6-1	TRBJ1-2	TGTGCCAGCAGTGAAACAGGGCGGGCCTATGGCTACACCTTC	CASSETGRAYGYTF
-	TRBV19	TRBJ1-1	TGTGCCAGTATCACGAGAGAAGGGGTCCTAGCTTTCTTT	CASITREGVLAFF
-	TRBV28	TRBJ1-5	TGTGCCAGCAGCCCCCGGGAAGGAAGGCCTAGCAATCAGCCCCAGCATTTT	CASSPREGRPSNQPQHF
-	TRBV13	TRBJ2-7	TGTGCCAGCAGCTTAGTACAGGCTCCCTCCTACGAGCAGTACTTC	CASSLVQAPSYEQYF
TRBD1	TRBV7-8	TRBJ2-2	TGTGCCAGCAGCTCCCGCTCTAGGGGGCGACTCTCCGGGGAGCTGTTTTTT	CASSSRSRGRLSGELFF
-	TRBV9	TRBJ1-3	TGTGCCAGCAGCACACCTCCAGGGTCGCTTGGAAACACCATATATTTT	CASSTPPGSLGNTIYF
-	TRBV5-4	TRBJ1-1	TGTGCCAGCAGCTTGGTGGGCTGGACTGAAGCTTTCTTT	CASSLVGWTEAFF
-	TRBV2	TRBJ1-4	TGTGCCAGCGGAATGACAGGAGCAACTAATGAAAAACTGTTTTTT	CASGMTGATNEKLFF
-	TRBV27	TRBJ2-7	TGTGCCAGCAGTTTATCCGGGGGAGTCGGGTCCTACGAGCAGTACTTC	CASSLSGGVGSYEQYF
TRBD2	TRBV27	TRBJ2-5	TGTGCCAGCAGGCGGGAGAACCAAGAGACCCAGTACTTC	CASRRENQETQYF